One and the same sample provided the 9 T cell receptor beta chains below, sequenced in a study of Tregs in tolerant kidney transplant recipients. The assay was immunoSEQ multiplex PCR, and TCRdb's table has in-frame clones only and misses some. This sample carries tens of thousands of clones, under 95% of them seen once, and the ten largest clones take approximately 0.35%. This specimen was Tregs from blood, taken before the transplant. Receptors were obtained from a human donor who received a combined kidney and bone marrow transplant.

The chain joins TRBV5-5 to TRBJ2-7; 10 bases match TRBD2. Per the germline V gene, CDR1 is SGHKS and CDR2 is YYEKEE (reference sequence). This CDR3 spans 18 amino acids. V shed 4 bases, J shed 2 bases, and the junction held 15 bases outside the gene matches. DNA of the CDR3: TGTGCCAGCAGCACACTAGCGGGGAGTAATTCCGGAACCTACGAGCAGTACTTC. Amino acid sequence: CASSTLAGSNSGTYEQYF. Complete variable domain (other parts from reference TRBV5-5 and TRBJ2-7): DAGVTQSPTHLIKTRGQQVTLRCSPISGHKSVSWYQQVLGQGPQFIFQYYEKEERGRGNFPDRFSARQFPNYSSELNVNALLLGDSALYLCASSTLAGSNSGTYEQYFGPGTRLTVT.

This clone appeared a single time. This chain connects TRBV27 to TRBJ1-5, with a tentative D call TRBD1 (6 bases). CDR1 MNHEY and CDR2 SMNVEV come from the germline V gene (reference sequence). This CDR3 is 17 amino acids long. V was cut by 8 bases and J by 3 bases, with 23 bases left in between. The CDR3 bases are TGTGCCAGCCGCACGGGGGCCCTGGGAGGACTCAATCAGCCCCAGCATTTT. The encoded protein is CASRTGALGGLNQPQHF.

The chain has TRBV15 and TRBJ2-5, with 9 bases aligning to TRBD1. V lost 5 bases to trimming and J lost 4 bases; unmatched junction nucleotides: 8. The CDR3 sequence is 15 residues long. Germline V gene sequence: CDR1 LNHNV, CDR2 YYDKDF (reference sequence). CDR3 in amino acids: CATSLGQGGRETQYF. Here the CDR3 DNA reads TGTGCCACCAGCCTGGGACAGGGTGGCCGAGAGACCCAGTACTTC. Looking up the rest from reference TRBV15 and TRBJ2-5 gives the full variable domain: DAMVIQNPRYQVTQFGKPVTLSCSQTLNHNVMYWYQQKSSQAPKLLFHYYDKDFNNEADTPDNFQSRRPNTSFCFLDIRSPGLGDTAMYLCATSLGQGGRETQYFGPGTRLLVL.

This clone has only one observation. The chain recombines TRBV9 with TRBJ2-5, with D perhaps assigned TRBD1 or TRBD2 (5 bases each). V lost 3 bases to trimming and J lost 0 bases, with 21 bases between them. Per germline, CDR1 SGDLS and CDR2 YYNGEE. The CDR3 runs to 18 residues. This chain's CDR3 is CASSARASTGTYQETQYF. The DNA for the CDR3 is TGTGCCAGCAGCGCCCGCGCCAGCACCGGGACGTACCAAGAGACCCAGTACTTC.

The gene calls are TRBV7-2 and TRBJ1-2, with D perhaps matching TRBD1 (5 bases). The CDR3 has 15 residues. The germline V gene has CDR1 SGHTA and CDR2 FQGNSA. The V and J ends lost 2 bases and 2 bases respectively, with 12 bases between them. The chain's CDR3 is CASSLFQGSNYGYTF. CDR3 coding DNA: TGTGCCAGCAGCTTATTTCAGGGCTCAAACTATGGCTACACCTTC.

The V gene is TRBV2, the J gene TRBJ2-2; D is unresolved. Per the germline V gene, CDR1 is SNHLY and CDR2 is FYNNEI. The CDR3 extends over 13 amino acids. V was pared by 5 bases and J by 5 bases, with 9 bases between. The CDR3 reads CASSSDQTGELFF. The CDR3 coding sequence is TGTGCCAGCAGTTCGGACCAAACCGGGGAGCTGTTTTTT. Together with reference TRBV2 and TRBJ2-2, the CDR3 gives the full variable domain: EPEVTQTPSHQVTQMGQEVILRCVPISNHLYFYWYRQILGQKVEFLVSFYNNEISEKSEIFDDQFSVERPDGSNFTLKIRSTKLEDSAMYFCASSSDQTGELFFGEGSRLTVL.

The rearrangement uses TRBV5-6 and TRBJ2-4; D is uncertain. V was clipped by 4 bases and J by 0 bases, with 14 bases between them. The CDR3 contains 16 residues. The germline gives CDR1 SGHDT, CDR2 YYEEEE. DNA of the CDR3: TGTGCCAGCAGCGGGCGGAACCGGATAGCCAAAAACATTCAGTACTTC. Translating it yields CASSGRNRIAKNIQYF. Together with reference TRBV5-6 and TRBJ2-4, the CDR3 gives the full variable domain: DAGVTQSPTHLIKTRGQQVTLRCSPKSGHDTVSWYQQALGQGPQFIFQYYEEEERQRGNFPDRFSGHQFPNYSSELNVNALLLGDSALYLCASSGRNRIAKNIQYFGAGTRLSVL.

The genes are TRBV27 and TRBJ1-2; 7 bases align to TRBD1. The germline CDR1 and CDR2 sequences are MNHEY and SMNVEV (reference sequence). The CDR3 has 15 residues. Trimming took 5 bases from V and 1 from J; bases not matched to a gene: 7. CDR3 nucleotides: TGTGCCAGCAGTGGAGGGGGACAGATTAACTATGGCTACACCTTC. This codes for CASSGGGQINYGYTF.

This rearrangement joins TRBV10-3 to TRBJ2-2, with 13 bases aligning to TRBD2. The CDR3 spans 15 residues. Unmatched junction bases numbered 5, after V lost 9 bases and J lost 4 bases. Germline CDR1 is ENHRY and CDR2 is SYGVKD. CDR3 protein: CAILAGGRGTGELFF. The DNA of the CDR3 is TGTGCCATACTAGCGGGAGGGCGGGGCACCGGGGAGCTGTTTTTT.